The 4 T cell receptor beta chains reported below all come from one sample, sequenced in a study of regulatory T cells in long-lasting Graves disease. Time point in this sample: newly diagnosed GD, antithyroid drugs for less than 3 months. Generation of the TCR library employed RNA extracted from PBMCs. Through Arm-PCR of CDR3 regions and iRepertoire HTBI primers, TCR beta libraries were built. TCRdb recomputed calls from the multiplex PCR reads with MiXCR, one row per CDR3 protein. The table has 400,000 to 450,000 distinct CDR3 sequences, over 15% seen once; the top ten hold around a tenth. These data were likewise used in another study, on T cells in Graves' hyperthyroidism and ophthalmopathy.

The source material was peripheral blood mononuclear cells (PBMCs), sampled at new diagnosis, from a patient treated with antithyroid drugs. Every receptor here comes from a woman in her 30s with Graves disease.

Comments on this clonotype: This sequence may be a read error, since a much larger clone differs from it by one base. The CDR3 is CVWSFSYNEQFF. The CDR3 DNA sequence: TGTGTCTGGAGTTTCTCCTACAATGAGCAGTTCTTC. This chain uses TRBV30 with TRBJ2-1; no reliable D call. The CDR3 has 12 amino acids. The germline gives CDR1 GTSNPN, CDR2 SVGIG (reference sequence).

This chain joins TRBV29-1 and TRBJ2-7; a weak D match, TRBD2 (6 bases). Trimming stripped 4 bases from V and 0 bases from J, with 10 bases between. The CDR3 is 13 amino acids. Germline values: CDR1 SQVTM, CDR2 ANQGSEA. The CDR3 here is CSVGISGSYEQYF. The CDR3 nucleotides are TGCAGCGTTGGCATTAGCGGCTCCTACGAGCAGTACTTC.

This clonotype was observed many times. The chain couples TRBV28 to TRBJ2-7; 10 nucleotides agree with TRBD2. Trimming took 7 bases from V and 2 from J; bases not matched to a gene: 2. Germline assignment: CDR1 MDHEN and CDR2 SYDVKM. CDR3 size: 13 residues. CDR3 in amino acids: CASTLAGAYEQYF. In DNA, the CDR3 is TGTGCCAGCACCCTAGCGGGGGCCTACGAGCAGTACTTC.

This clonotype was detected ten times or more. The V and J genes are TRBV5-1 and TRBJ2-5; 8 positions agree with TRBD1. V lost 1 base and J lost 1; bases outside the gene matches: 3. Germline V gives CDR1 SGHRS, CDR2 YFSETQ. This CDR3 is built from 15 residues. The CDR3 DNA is TGCGCCAGCAGCTTGACGGACAGGGCCCAAGAGACCCAGTACTTC. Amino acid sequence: CASSLTDRAQETQYF.